Listed below are T cell receptor beta chains from one sample, sequenced in a study of breast tumors, draining lymph nodes, adjacent tissues. TCRdb reprocessed the multiplex PCR reads via MiXCR and lists one record per CDR3 protein. This sample has approximately 300,000 distinct CDR3 sequences, with 30% found just once. The material sequenced was axillary lymph node tissue. These receptors were collected from a female donor with breast cancer. Some clones in this sample may be carry-over from other donors' samples. CDR3s include the opening cysteine and the closing phenylalanine or tryptophan. Fields, in order: J gene, D gene, CDR3 length, V gene, clone size, CDR3 DNA, CDR3 protein. D genes are given only for firm matches. Clone size is shown for a subset of rows, as once, few, many or a class of expanded clone.

TRBJ1-5	NA	15	TRBV5-5	NA	TGTGTCAGCAGCTTGGAGGGACCGGGCGGTCAGCCCCAGCATTTT	CVSSLEGPGGQPQHF
TRBJ1-1	TRBD1	13	TRBV19	few	TGTGCCAGTAACCCGACAGGGTTCACTGAAGCTTTCTTT	CASNPTGFTEAFF
TRBJ2-3	NA	17	TRBV11-2	NA	TGTGCCAGCAGCTCGGTCGGGGGACCGGGTTCGGCAGATACGCAGTATTTT	CASSSVGGPGSADTQYF
TRBJ2-5	NA	14	TRBV5-1	many	TGCGCCAGCAGCTTAGAACAAGTCCAAGAGACCCAGTACTTC	CASSLEQVQETQYF
TRBJ2-2	TRBD2	16	TRBV20-1	many	TGCAGTGCTAGAGTCGGGACTAGCGGGAACACCGGGGAGCTGTTTTTT	CSARVGTSGNTGELFF
TRBJ1-5	NA	15	TRBV20-1	many	TGCAGTGCCCCCCAGGACAGTAATAGCAATCAGCCCCAGCATTTT	CSAPQDSNSNQPQHF
TRBJ1-3	TRBD1	15	TRBV5-1	many	TGCGCCAGCAGCTTGGACAGGGGAGCTGGAAACACCATATATTTT	CASSLDRGAGNTIYF
TRBJ1-6	NA	13	TRBV11-2	many	TGTGCCAGCAGTTATTCCTTCAATTCACCCCTCCACTTT	CASSYSFNSPLHF
TRBJ2-7	NA	12	TRBV3-2	NA	TGTGCCAGCACCTGGGACCCTCCGGAGCAGTACTTC	CASTWDPPEQYF
TRBJ2-7	TRBD2	17	TRBV5-6	many	TGTGCCAGCAGCTTGGAAGTTTGGACTAGCGGCTCCTACGAGCAGTACTTC	CASSLEVWTSGSYEQYF
TRBJ1-5	NA	15	TRBV19	many	TGTGCCAGTAGTGCAACCGGGACAAGATATCAGCCCCAGCATTTT	CASSATGTRYQPQHF
TRBJ2-7	NA	16	TRBV5-8	many	TGTGCCAGCAGCCCGAGACGAAAACACAGTACCTACGAGCAGTACTTC	CASSPRRKHSTYEQYF
TRBJ2-3	NA	16	TRBV5-4	few	TGTGCCAGCAGCCCCGGAGGGGTTAGCGTCACAGATACGCAGTATTTT	CASSPGGVSVTDTQYF
TRBJ1-2	NA	16	TRBV18	NA	TGTGCCAGCTCACCCGTGGGGAGGGAGGTAACAAGTGGCTACACCTTC	CASSPVGREVTSGYTF
TRBJ2-5	TRBD1	17	TRBV20-1	many	TGCAGTGCTGAGGGACCCCTCCGGGACAGACTCCAAGAGACCCAGTACTTC	CSAEGPLRDRLQETQYF
TRBJ2-7	TRBD1	14	TRBV5-4	few	TGTGCCAGCAGCGCGGGACAGGCGGCTTACGAGCAGTACTTC	CASSAGQAAYEQYF
TRBJ2-3	TRBD2	17	TRBV25-1	NA	TGTGCCAGCAGTGCTAGTTCGGCTAGCGGGTCGTCAGATACGCAGTATTTT	CASSASSASGSSDTQYF
TRBJ1-1	NA	12	TRBV10-3	few	TGTGCCATCAGTGAACGCCACACTGAAGCTTTCTTT	CAISERHTEAFF
TRBJ1-3	NA	13	TRBV7-2	many	TGTGCCAGCAGCTTAGTTTCTGGAAACACCATATATTTT	CASSLVSGNTIYF
TRBJ1-1	NA	13	TRBV14	few	TGTGCCAGCAGCCGTCACCAGAACACTGAAGCTTTCTTT	CASSRHQNTEAFF
TRBJ2-2	NA	14	TRBV27	few	TGTGCCAGCAGGGGGGGTAAGGACACCGGGGAGCTGTTTTTT	CASRGGKDTGELFF
TRBJ1-6	TRBD1	14	TRBV6-5	many	TGTGCCAGCAGAAACGGACAGGGTTTTTCACCCCTCCACTTT	CASRNGQGFSPLHF
TRBJ2-5	NA	14	TRBV6-6	many	TGTGCCAGCACCGATTCGCCAGGAAGAGAGACCCAGTACTTC	CASTDSPGRETQYF
TRBJ2-3	TRBD2	15	TRBV10-3	many	TGTGCCATCAGTGAGAGGGCGGGAGCCACAGATACGCAGTATTTT	CAISERAGATDTQYF
TRBJ2-3	TRBD2	17	TRBV5-1	NA	TGCGCCAGCAGCACCAAGACTAGCGGGAGTGGTACAGATACGCAGTATTTT	CASSTKTSGSGTDTQYF
TRBJ2-2	NA	14	TRBV9	many	TGTGCCAGCAGCTTCTACCAAAGCACCGGGGAGCTGTTTTTT	CASSFYQSTGELFF
TRBJ2-1	NA	12	TRBV20-1	many	TGCAGTGCTAGAGGCCCCTGGGATGAGCAGTTCTTC	CSARGPWDEQFF
TRBJ1-2	TRBD1	16	TRBV2	NA	TGTGCCAGCAGTGAAGCCGGGACAGGGGGAGGATGGGGCTACACCTTC	CASSEAGTGGGWGYTF
TRBJ2-5	NA	12	TRBV10-2	many	TGCGCCAGCACAGGGAGTCCAGAGACCCAGTACTTC	CASTGSPETQYF
TRBJ2-7	TRBD2	17	TRBV6-5	NA	TGTGCCAGCAGTCACTCGATTAGCGGGAGAAGCTCCTACGAGCAGTACTTC	CASSHSISGRSSYEQYF
TRBJ2-1	NA	13	TRBV5-1	NA	TGCGCCAGCGAGTTGGGGGGAAACAATGGCCAGTTCTTC	CASELGGNNGQFF
TRBJ2-2	TRBD2	17	TRBV20-1	many	TGCAGTGCTAGAGGGCTAGCGGGAGGGATAGACACCGGGGAGCTGTTTTTT	CSARGLAGGIDTGELFF